These T cell receptor beta chains were read from a single sample in a study of T cells after yellow fever vaccination. TCRdb fed the 5' RACE reads into MiXCR, producing one record per CDR3 protein. This sample has approximately 240,000 distinct CDR3 sequences, with more than 3.5% found just once. Sequencing used PBMCs, obtained 15 days after the yellow fever booster vaccination. These receptors were collected from a man aged 18 to 35 who received the YFV17D yellow fever vaccine. Each CDR3 is given with its conserved first and last residue. The D gene is left open where the match is weak. A row's size may be missing; if present it is once, few, many or a size class.

>TRBJ1-2|TRBV5-4|NA|14|many
CASSPPQGNYGYTF
TGTGCCAGCAGCCCGCCCCAGGGGAACTATGGCTACACCTTC
>TRBJ1-2|TRBV7-2|NA|13|NA
CASSLQGVGGYTF
TGTGCCAGCAGCTTGCAGGGTGTGGGGGGCTACACCTTC
>TRBJ2-7|TRBV6-2/TRBV6-3|NA|12|many
CASSFQDYEQYF
TGTGCCAGCAGTTTCCAAGACTACGAGCAGTACTTC
>TRBJ2-7|TRBV20-1|NA|10|many
CSATRDEQYF
TGCAGTGCTACCCGGGACGAGCAGTACTTC
>TRBJ2-7|TRBV5-1|NA|13|NA
CASSLYVGGEQYF
TGCGCCAGCAGCTTGTACGTGGGGGGCGAGCAGTACTTC
>TRBJ1-2|TRBV7-9|NA|13|many
CASSTRGIYGYTF
TGTGCCAGCAGCACTAGAGGGATCTATGGCTACACCTTC
>TRBJ2-1|TRBV9|TRBD2|16|many
CASSVASGGAGNEQFF
TGTGCCAGCAGCGTAGCCAGCGGGGGGGCAGGAAATGAGCAGTTCTTC
>TRBJ1-5|TRBV21-1|NA|16|many
CASSKGSHLGNQPQHF
TGTGCCAGCAGCAAAGGAAGTCACCTCGGCAATCAGCCCCAGCATTTT
>TRBJ2-1|TRBV29-1|NA|10|many
CSVEEGGQFF
TGCAGCGTTGAGGAGGGAGGGCAGTTCTTC
>TRBJ2-1|TRBV12-3/TRBV12-4|NA|13|many
CASQKVSYNEQFF
TGTGCCAGCCAGAAGGTATCCTACAATGAGCAGTTCTTC
>TRBJ2-5|TRBV6-5|NA|16|many
CASSYSSREYQETQYF
TGTGCCAGCAGTTACTCAAGCAGAGAGTACCAAGAGACCCAGTACTTC
>TRBJ1-1|TRBV30|NA|11|NA
CALKRQVEAFF
TGTGCCCTGAAAAGACAGGTTGAAGCTTTCTTT
>TRBJ2-1|TRBV7-9|NA|14|few
CASSWSSSYNEQFF
TGTGCCAGCAGCTGGTCTAGCTCCTACAATGAGCAGTTCTTC
>TRBJ1-4|TRBV6-1|NA|15|many
CASSLSTTAYEKLFF
TGTGCCAGCAGTCTTTCTACGACAGCCTATGAAAAACTGTTTTTT
>TRBJ2-7|TRBV4-1|NA|14|many
CASSQETGPYEQYF
TGCGCCAGCAGCCAAGAAACAGGGCCCTACGAGCAGTACTTC
>TRBJ1-5|TRBV6-5|TRBD1|13|many
CASSGTGNQPQHF
TGTGCCAGCAGTGGGACAGGGAATCAGCCCCAGCATTTT
>TRBJ1-5|TRBV5-1|TRBD1|15|NA
CASSLGDSVNQPQHF
TGCGCCAGCAGCTTGGGGGACAGTGTCAATCAGCCCCAGCATTTT
>TRBJ2-5|TRBV7-9|NA|15|many
CASSLGGYNQETQYF
TGTGCCAGCAGCTTAGGGGGGTACAATCAAGAGACCCAGTACTTC
>TRBJ2-5|TRBV4-3|NA|16|many
CASSQDRGSSQETQYF
TGCGCCAGCAGCCAAGATAGGGGCAGCTCTCAAGAGACCCAGTACTTC
>TRBJ2-7|TRBV7-2|NA|14|many
CASSLGLSSYEQYF
TGTGCCAGCAGCTTAGGCCTGAGCTCCTACGAGCAGTACTTC
>TRBJ1-1|TRBV28|TRBD1|15|many
CASSSRQGPNTEAFF
TGTGCCAGCAGTTCCCGACAGGGACCGAACACTGAAGCTTTCTTT
>TRBJ1-2|TRBV3-1|NA|12|NA
CASSLLRSGYTF
TGTGCCAGCAGCCTGCTAAGAAGTGGCTACACCTTC
>TRBJ1-1|TRBV12-3/TRBV12-4|NA|13|many
CASSRTGSSEAFF
TGTGCCAGCAGTCGAACAGGGTCGAGTGAAGCTTTCTTT
>TRBJ2-4|TRBV9|NA|16|many
CASSVDGWTSKNIQYF
TGTGCCAGCAGCGTAGATGGGTGGACGTCCAAAAACATTCAGTACTTC
>TRBJ1-1|TRBV20-1|NA|13|medium-sized
CSARGEGTTEAFF
TGCAGTGCTAGAGGAGAGGGGACGACTGAAGCTTTCTTT
>TRBJ1-2|TRBV6-2/TRBV6-3|NA|16|NA
CASSLDEVGYDYGYTF
TGTGCCAGCAGTTTGGACGAAGTGGGATACGACTATGGCTACACCTTC
>TRBJ2-5|TRBV4-1|NA|14|many
CASSQDPTRETQYF
TGCGCCAGCAGCCAAGACCCCACCCGGGAGACCCAGTACTTC
>TRBJ2-5|TRBV4-3|NA|16|many
CASSQENRGRGETQYF
TGCGCCAGCAGCCAAGAGAACCGGGGTCGGGGGGAGACCCAGTACTTC
>TRBJ2-2|TRBV4-3|NA|20|many
CASSQVLGRVLGGNTGELFF
TGCGCCAGCAGCCAAGTTTTGGGACGGGTTTTGGGGGGGAACACCGGGGAGCTGTTTTTT
>TRBJ2-1|TRBV6-4|TRBD2|16|NA
CASSDDERGGYNEQFF
TGTGCCAGCAGTGACGACGAGCGGGGGGGCTACAATGAGCAGTTCTTC
>TRBJ1-6|TRBV5-1|TRBD1|17|NA
CASSLIPGTVSGSPLHF
TGCGCCAGCAGCTTGATTCCCGGGACAGTCTCTGGGTCACCCCTCCACTTT
>TRBJ1-2|TRBV7-9|TRBD1|15|NA
CASSVGTASNYGYTF
TGTGCCAGCAGCGTTGGGACAGCATCTAACTATGGCTACACCTTC
>TRBJ2-7|TRBV5-6|NA|12|many
CASTGSSYEQYF
TGTGCCAGCACCGGCAGTTCCTACGAGCAGTACTTC
>TRBJ2-7|TRBV6-2/TRBV6-3|TRBD1|15|many
CASSYLDRDSYEQYF
TGTGCCAGCAGTTACCTGGACAGGGACTCCTACGAGCAGTACTTC
>TRBJ2-3|TRBV11-2|NA|13|many
CASSPPYWDTQYF
TGTGCCAGCAGCCCTCCTTACTGGGATACGCAGTATTTT
>TRBJ2-1|TRBV21-1|NA|13|many
CASSWAKNNEQFF
TGTGCCAGCAGCTGGGCCAAGAACAATGAGCAGTTCTTC
>TRBJ2-1|TRBV20-1|TRBD1|14|many
CSAEPGQGHNEQFF
TGCAGTGCCGAGCCGGGACAGGGCCACAATGAGCAGTTCTTC
>TRBJ2-5|TRBV18|NA|14|many
CASSPIRGWETQYF
TGTGCCAGCTCACCGATTCGAGGGTGGGAGACCCAGTACTTC
>TRBJ1-1|TRBV19|TRBD1|14|few
CASRTGGRDTEAFF
TGTGCCAGTAGGACAGGGGGCAGGGACACTGAAGCTTTCTTT
>TRBJ2-4|TRBV24-1|NA|13|many
CATSGSGVNIQYF
TGTGCCACCAGTGGGTCGGGAGTGAACATTCAGTACTTC
>TRBJ1-1|TRBV24-1|TRBD1|13|few
CATSDPWTGTAFF
TGTGCCACCAGTGATCCGTGGACAGGGACCGCTTTCTTT
>TRBJ2-7|TRBV12-3/TRBV12-4|TRBD1|13|many
CASRRQGLGEQYF
TGTGCCAGCAGACGACAGGGGCTGGGCGAGCAGTACTTC
>TRBJ2-6|TRBV6-5|NA|17|many
CASSYTRASSGANVLTF
TGTGCCAGCAGTTACACCCGGGCCTCCTCTGGGGCCAACGTCCTGACTTTC
>TRBJ2-5|TRBV7-6|NA|14|many
CASSPKAYQETQYF
TGTGCCAGCAGCCCTAAAGCTTATCAAGAGACCCAGTACTTC
>TRBJ2-1|TRBV7-2|NA|14|many
CASSLDGMYNEQFF
TGTGCCAGCAGCTTAGATGGGATGTACAATGAGCAGTTCTTC
>TRBJ2-4|TRBV7-2|NA|16|many
CASSHHTGRDKNIQYF
TGTGCCAGCAGCCATCATACAGGGAGGGACAAAAACATTCAGTACTTC
>TRBJ1-1|TRBV5-1|NA|15|many
CASSSGRIMNTEAFF
TGCGCCAGCAGCAGCGGACGGATTATGAACACTGAAGCTTTCTTT
>TRBJ1-1|TRBV7-2|NA|14|many
CASSPYREATEAFF
TGTGCCAGCAGCCCGTATCGGGAGGCCACTGAAGCTTTCTTT
>TRBJ1-1|TRBV2|NA|10|many
CASGETEAFF
TGTGCCAGCGGGGAGACTGAAGCTTTCTTT
>TRBJ2-3|TRBV6-2/TRBV6-3|NA|15|many
CASSRGQTNTDTQYF
TGTGCCAGCAGTCGGGGGCAAACCAATACAGATACGCAGTATTTT
>TRBJ2-3|TRBV5-1|NA|15|many
CASSLKRRRTDTQYF
TGCGCCAGCAGCTTAAAGCGGAGGAGAACAGATACGCAGTATTTT
>TRBJ1-1|TRBV20-1|TRBD1|15|many
CSATPYNRGNTEAFF
TGCAGTGCTACACCTTATAACAGGGGGAACACTGAAGCTTTCTTT
>TRBJ2-1|TRBV5-1|TRBD2|15|many
CASSLEVREGGEQFF
TGCGCCAGCAGCTTGGAAGTCAGGGAGGGCGGTGAGCAGTTCTTC
>TRBJ1-2|TRBV28|NA|13|many
CASSSAGIGGYTF
TGTGCCAGCAGCAGTGCCGGGATCGGTGGCTACACCTTC
>TRBJ2-5|TRBV5-4|NA|13|many
CASRTGTEETQYF
TGTGCCAGCAGAACCGGGACCGAAGAGACCCAGTACTTC